This TCR beta chain was identified during a study of T-cell memory formation after mild COVID-19. 5'RACE, which relied on constant-segment primers, yielded TCR alpha and TCR beta cDNA libraries carrying sample barcodes and UMIs. TCRdb reprocessed the 5' RACE reads via MiXCR and lists one record per CDR3 protein. This sample carries about 260,000 distinct CDR3 sequences, roughly 8.2% of them seen once, and the ten largest clones take approximately 22%. This clonotype was observed at least ten times. What it recognizes is unknown. Study conclusions and caveats: CD8+ contracting clones occupied EMRA, while CD4+ ones occupied mainly CM and EM.

CDR3 size: 14 residues. V lost 5 bases to trimming and J lost 1 base, with 11 bases between them. Germline V gene data show CDR1 as SGHTA and CDR2 as FQGNSA. The V gene is TRBV7-2, the J gene TRBJ1-1; tentatively, D is TRBD1 (6 bases). The material sequenced was PBMCs or a T cell subset sorted from them (not recorded which). This receptor was identified in a man between 18 and 29 years old who had mild COVID-19 (a few samples of this study predate the infection). Cell type and time point are not known. In DNA form, the CDR3 reads TGTGCCAGCAGCCTAGACAGGTGGAACACTGAAGCTTTCTTT. It is translated as CASSLDRWNTEAFF.